The 26 T cell receptor beta chains below all came from one sample that was sequenced in a study of identical twins. Each CDR3 protein gets one entry after TCRdb re-called the 5' RACE reads with MiXCR. The sample consists of about 900,000 distinct CDR3 sequences, roughly an eighth of them appearing once. A further study also used this sample, focusing on yellow fever vaccine responses in identical twins.

The sequenced material came from PBMCs. These TCRs come from a woman aged 18-30 years in good health.

There are many counts of this clonotype. DNA of the CDR3: TGCAGTGCCGCACCCGGGACTAGCCCCCTCAATGAGCAGTTCTTC. Translation gives CSAAPGTSPLNEQFF. The rearrangement joins TRBV20-1 to TRBJ2-1; 9 positions match TRBD2. V dropped 6 bases and J dropped 6; count of bases not matched to a gene: 12. Germline V gives CDR1 DFQATT, CDR2 SNEGSKA (reference sequence). CDR3 size: 15 residues.

The chain combines TRBV19 with TRBJ2-2; D might be TRBD2 (6 bases). The V end was cut by 5 bases, the J end by 0 bases, with 16 bases between. The V gene's germline CDR1 is LNHDA and CDR2 SQIVND (reference sequence). The CDR3 sequence is 17 residues long. CDR3 nucleotides: TGTGCCAGTAGTTCCCTCGGGGGTCCCGCGAACACCGGGGAGCTGTTTTTT. Protein: CASSSLGGPANTGELFF.

This clonotype appeared a few times. The rearrangement uses TRBV12-3 or TRBV12-4 and TRBJ2-3, with 9 bases aligning to TRBD1. J lost 11 bases, V lost 1 base, and 10 bases had no gene match. The CDR3 extends over 15 amino acids. The CDR3 DNA follows: TGTGCCAGCAGTTTAGAACAGGGGGCCCACCTGGAGCAGTATTTT. This codes for CASSLEQGAHLEQYF.

This clonotype was detected many times. V usage is TRBV20-1 and J usage is TRBJ2-3; TRBD1 is a possible D gene (6 bases). The germline V gene has CDR1 DFQATT and CDR2 SNEGSKA (reference sequence). Trimming removed 4 bases at V and 0 bases at J, with 11 bases between. This CDR3 spans 14 amino acids. CDR3 in amino acids: CSANRAASTDTQYF. The CDR3 region has the DNA TGCAGTGCTAACAGGGCAGCTAGCACAGATACGCAGTATTTT.

In this sample, this clonotype turned up many times. The chain has TRBV12-3 or TRBV12-4 and TRBJ1-6; tentatively, D is TRBD1 (5 bases). The ends were cut back, 5 bases at V and 10 bases at J, with 12 bases in the middle. The CDR3 runs to 13 residues. In DNA, the CDR3 is TGTGCCAGCAGTCTCATAGAGGGGTCACCCCTCCACTTT. Its protein product is CASSLIEGSPLHF.

This clonotype has a handful of counts. This chain connects TRBV11-2 to TRBJ2-3; 8 nucleotides match TRBD2. Germline V gene data show CDR1 as SGHAT and CDR2 as FQNNGV. V shed 5 bases, J shed 4 bases, and the junction held 8 bases outside the gene matches. The CDR3 loop spans 15 amino acids. The CDR3 DNA reads as TGTGCCAGCAGCCATAGCGGGAATGGTGCAGATACGCAGTATTTT. Its protein product is CASSHSGNGADTQYF.

The chain employs TRBV12-3 or TRBV12-4 and TRBJ1-1; a possible D gene is TRBD1 (6 bases). CDR3 size: 14 residues. Trimming left V 6 bases short and J 0 bases short, with 11 bases between. For the CDR3, the DNA is TGTGCCAGCAGAGGACAGATTTTGAACACTGAAGCTTTCTTT. It specifies CASRGQILNTEAFF.

The V and J genes are TRBV15 and TRBJ2-1; no clear D. The germline gives CDR1 LNHNV, CDR2 YYDKDF (reference sequence). There are 15 residues in the CDR3. Between the trimmed V and J ends, which lost 0 bases and 0 bases, there was a span of 6 bases. The CDR3 spells CATSRELSSYNEQFF. CDR3 coding DNA: TGTGCCACCAGCAGAGAACTAAGCTCCTACAATGAGCAGTTCTTC.

The gene calls are TRBV4-1 and TRBJ1-5, with TRBD1 matching over 7 bases. CDR3 length: 14 amino acids. With V trimmed by 3 bases and J by 11 bases, 10 bases remained unmatched. Germline CDR1 is MGHRA and CDR2 is YSYEKL. The CDR3 loop reads CASSQPGQLYSQHF. CDR3 in DNA: TGCGCCAGCAGCCAGCCGGGACAGCTCTATTCCCAGCATTTT.

As for this clonotype: Sequence at one end of the junction differs from germline and may be a read error. V usage is TRBV3-1 and J usage is TRBJ2-1; 9 positions agree with TRBD2. This CDR3 is 17 amino acids long. Germline V lookup: CDR1 LGHDT, CDR2 YNNKEL (reference sequence). The CDR3 spells CATSETRPAGGGYEQFF. The CDR3 nucleotides are TGTGCCACCAGCGAAACAAGGCCAGCGGGGGGTGGGTATGAGCAGTTCTTC.

This clonotype was detected ten times or more. The CDR3 spells CASRPSGYGYTF. DNA for the CDR3: TGTGCCAGCAGGCCTTCCGGTTATGGCTACACCTTC. The chain is built from TRBV6-1 and TRBJ1-2, with unresolved D. Germline CDR1 is MNHNS and CDR2 is SASEGT. The V and J ends lost 6 bases and 5 bases respectively, with 10 bases between them. CDR3 length equals 12 residues.

A few counts support this clonotype. The gene calls are TRBV5-1 and TRBJ2-4; no clear D gene. This CDR3 spans 17 amino acids. V lost 3 bases and J 2 bases, leaving 18 bases between the germline ends. Germline V gene sequence: CDR1 SGHRS, CDR2 YFSETQ. DNA of the CDR3: TGCGCCAGCAGCTCGTGGGCAGGCCGTGGGCCCAAAAACATTCAGTACTTC. It is translated as CASSSWAGRGPKNIQYF.

The CDR3 nucleotides are TGCAGCGCCGGACAGTTGAACACTGAAGCTTTCTTT. Translating gives CSAGQLNTEAFF. The chain employs TRBV29-1 and TRBJ1-1, with D perhaps TRBD1 (6 bases). V lost 7 bases to trimming and J lost 0 bases, with 9 bases between them. Germline V gene sequence: CDR1 SQVTM, CDR2 ANQGSEA. This CDR3 is built from 12 residues.

In this sample, this clonotype turned up many times. The V gene is TRBV7-8, the J gene TRBJ2-1, with TRBD2 matching over 10 bases. J gave up 6 bases and V 2 bases, and 13 bases lay outside the gene matches. The CDR3 is 18 residues long. The germline gives CDR1 SGHVS, CDR2 FQNEAQ. As DNA, the CDR3 is TGTGCCAGCAGCTTATTCTCTAGCGGGGGCACCTCATTCAATGAGCAGTTCTTC. Protein: CASSLFSSGGTSFNEQFF.

The chain links TRBV12-3 or TRBV12-4 to TRBJ2-7; 12 bases align to TRBD2. This CDR3 has 15 amino acids. V shed 4 bases and J 3 bases; nucleotides not matched to a gene: 4. The CDR3 DNA reads TGTGCCAGCAGTTCCACTAGCGGGAGGATCTACGAGCAGTACTTC. Translating it yields CASSSTSGRIYEQYF.

The table lists this clonotype with a few counts. The V gene is TRBV15, the J gene TRBJ2-7, with TRBD1 identical over 10 bases. This CDR3 has 14 residues. The V segment lost 6 bases and the J segment 4 bases; nucleotides outside the gene matches: 6. CDR1 LNHNV and CDR2 YYDKDF come from the germline V gene (reference sequence). The CDR3 nucleotides read TGTGCCACCAGTCCGGGACAGGGGATTTACGAGCAGTACGTC. It yields the protein CATSPGQGIYEQYV.

The V and J genes are TRBV7-7 and TRBJ1-3; perhaps TRBD1 as D (5 bases). The CDR3 loop spans 16 amino acids. Germline loops: CDR1 SSHAT, CDR2 FNYEAQ (reference sequence). Trimming shortened V by 1 base and J by 0 bases, and 10 bases separated the two germline ends. CDR3 loop: CASSLGDGRSGNTIYF. CDR3 coding DNA: TGTGCCAGCAGCTTAGGGGACGGACGCTCTGGAAACACCATATATTTT.

This clonotype was counted between two and nine times. This sequence joins TRBV20-1 and TRBJ2-3; tentative D call: TRBD2 (6 bases). This CDR3 is built from 16 residues. Per germline, CDR1 DFQATT and CDR2 SNEGSKA (reference sequence). V lost 4 bases to trimming and J lost 0 bases, with 17 bases between them. The CDR3 nucleotides read TGCAGTGCTACCCGAGGGGTAGCGGCTAGCACAGATACGCAGTATTTT. Translated, it gives CSATRGVAASTDTQYF.

This clonotype turned up a few times. This sequence joins TRBV24-1 and TRBJ2-1, with 11 bases aligning to TRBD1. The CDR3 spans 16 residues. The germline V gene has CDR1 KGHDR and CDR2 SFDVKD. After removal of 5 bases from V and 7 bases from J, the junction contained 9 bases not matched to a gene. The CDR3, as DNA: TGTGCCACCAGTGCCGTGGGACAGGGGGTTCGGAATGAGCAGTTCTTC. Amino acids: CATSAVGQGVRNEQFF.

V gene TRBV5-4 combines with J gene TRBJ2-5; no reliable D call. This CDR3 has 12 residues. V was shortened by 4 bases and J by 3 bases, with 7 bases between the two germline ends. CDR1 and CDR2 from the germline V gene are SGHNT and YYREEE (reference sequence). The CDR3 region is CASSTREETQYF. CDR3 sequence (DNA): TGTGCCAGCAGCACCAGAGAAGAGACCCAGTACTTC.

The CDR3 DNA follows: TGTGCCAGCAGGGGGGACATCAGTAGCACAGATACGCAGTATTTT. Residues: CASRGDISSTDTQYF. The chain links TRBV2 to TRBJ2-3; a possible D gene is TRBD1 (6 bases). Trimming stripped 6 bases from V and 0 bases from J, with 13 bases between. Germline V gene data show CDR1 as SNHLY and CDR2 as FYNNEI. The CDR3 sequence is 15 residues long.

This clonotype was counted a few times. The gene calls are TRBV28 and TRBJ2-1, with 8 bases that match TRBD2. The germline CDR1 and CDR2 sequences are MDHEN and SYDVKM. V shed 5 bases, J shed 9 bases, and the junction held 12 bases outside the gene matches. The CDR3 sequence is 15 residues long. CDR3 DNA: TGTGCCAGCAGTGTTAGCGGGGTTACGTATGGTGAGCAGTTCTTC. Translated: CASSVSGVTYGEQFF.

The chain joins TRBV28 to TRBJ2-1; D perhaps matches TRBD2 (6 bases). Germline V gene sequence: CDR1 MDHEN, CDR2 SYDVKM. Trimming cost V 2 bases and J 8 bases, with 19 bases left between them. The CDR3 is 16 residues long. The CDR3 protein is CASSLGGGGIAYEQFF. The CDR3 DNA sequence: TGTGCCAGCAGTTTAGGGGGTGGCGGGATCGCTTATGAGCAGTTCTTC. Supplemented by reference TRBV28 and TRBJ2-1, the full variable domain reads DVKVTQSSRYLVKRTGEKVFLECVQDMDHENMFWYRQDPGLGLRLIYFSYDVKMKEKGDIPEGYSVSREKKERFSLILESASTNQTSMYLCASSLGGGGIAYEQFFGPGTRLTVL.

The rearrangement joins TRBV12-3 or TRBV12-4 to TRBJ1-5; tentative D call: TRBD1 (6 bases). Trimming shortened V by 2 bases and J by 7 bases, and 12 bases separated the two germline ends. This CDR3 spans 14 amino acids. For the CDR3, the DNA is TGTGCCAGCAGTTTATCAGGGGCTCGCCAGCCCCAGCATTTT. It encodes CASSLSGARQPQHF.

The V call is TRBV6-1, the J call TRBJ2-1; a possible D gene is TRBD2 (6 bases). The CDR3 sequence is 15 residues long. V was shortened by 9 bases and J by 0 bases, with 15 bases between the two germline ends. Looked up from germline, CDR1 is MNHNS and CDR2 is SASEGT. CDR3 in amino acids: CASKRAGSSYNEQFF. As DNA, the CDR3 is TGTGCCAGTAAGAGGGCGGGGAGCTCCTACAATGAGCAGTTCTTC.

In its sample, this clonotype was seen many times. V gene TRBV6-1 combines with J gene TRBJ2-7; the match to TRBD2 covers 11 bases. V shed 8 bases, J shed 4 bases, and the junction held 10 bases outside the gene matches. The CDR3 loop spans 15 amino acids. The germline CDR1 and CDR2 sequences are MNHNS and SASEGT. For the CDR3, the DNA is TGTGCCAGCGGCCCTTTCACTAGCGGGGGATACGAGCAGTACGTC. Its protein product is CASGPFTSGGYEQYV.